These T cell receptor beta chains were read from a single sample in a study of cytomegalovirus exposure and HLA in healthy donors. Clones were sequenced by immunoSEQ multiplex PCR, and TCRdb holds only the in-frame ones, with some missing. This sample has 100,000 or so clones, with around 60% found just once. Sequencing used PBMCs. The receptors here all came from a man aged 25-45 years in good health and CMV-seropositive. CDR3s include the opening cysteine and the closing phenylalanine or tryptophan. D genes are given only for firm matches.

j_gene: TRBJ2-3
d_gene: TRBD2
v_gene: TRBV7-8
CDR3aa: CASTLSGGAGDTQYF

j_gene: TRBJ2-3
d_gene: .
v_gene: TRBV9
CDR3aa: CASSSTGFTDTQYF

j_gene: TRBJ1-4
d_gene: TRBD1
v_gene: TRBV4-1
CDR3aa: CASSQGQGEKLFF

j_gene: TRBJ2-3
d_gene: TRBD2
v_gene: TRBV11-2
CDR3aa: CASSLWGGETDTQYF

j_gene: TRBJ1-2
d_gene: .
v_gene: TRBV30
CDR3aa: CAWSVQNYGYTF

j_gene: TRBJ2-7
d_gene: .
v_gene: TRBV5-1
CDR3aa: CASSLGSGNSYEQYF

j_gene: TRBJ2-5
d_gene: TRBD1
v_gene: TRBV6-1
CDR3aa: CASRKDRGGETQYF

j_gene: TRBJ2-1
d_gene: TRBD1
v_gene: TRBV18
CDR3aa: CASSPRDRQSNEQFF

j_gene: TRBJ2-7
d_gene: TRBD1
v_gene: TRBV5-1
CDR3aa: CASSTLQGMSSYEQYF

j_gene: TRBJ2-7
d_gene: TRBD1
v_gene: TRBV28
CDR3aa: CASKSGDRELGQYF

j_gene: TRBJ2-1
d_gene: .
v_gene: TRBV19
CDR3aa: CASSPVGRQVTNEQFF

j_gene: TRBJ2-7
d_gene: .
v_gene: TRBV4-1
CDR3aa: CASSLTPRVSYEQYF

j_gene: TRBJ1-5
d_gene: TRBD1
v_gene: TRBV4-2
CDR3aa: CASSQEDRGGQPQHF

j_gene: TRBJ1-6
d_gene: .
v_gene: TRBV5-5
CDR3aa: CASSRTDTNSPLHF

j_gene: TRBJ2-3
d_gene: .
v_gene: TRBV19
CDR3aa: CASSIPDNTQYF

j_gene: TRBJ1-4
d_gene: .
v_gene: TRBV21-1
CDR3aa: CASSSKGATNEKLFF

j_gene: TRBJ2-6
d_gene: .
v_gene: TRBV25-1
CDR3aa: CASSEQIRSGANVLTF